The TCR beta chain described here comes from a study of vaccination effects on CD4 cells after COVID-19. Study at large: A median of 72 days separated the second dose and sampling.

Viral peptide pool expansion of antigen-specific CD4+ T cells preceded sequencing in the ViraFEST assay. The culture ran for around 10 days before CD4+ T cells were isolated. Subjects were given two BNT162b2 or mRNA-1273 vaccine doses. Each culture well received over 1.5 million PBMC. These cells were then cultured in IMDM with about 10 IU/ml IL-2 and 8.5 to 10 ug/ml peptides. On this clone itself: Its specificity is not known.

The V gene end was trimmed by 7 bases and the J gene end by 3 bases; junction bases not matched to a gene: 7. This CDR3 is 14 amino acids long. The germline V gene has CDR1 SGHKS and CDR2 YYEKEE (reference sequence). Only in-frame clones appear in the TCRdb table, and some are missing; sequencing was by immunoSEQ multiplex PCR. The data hold around 30,000 clones, with more than 65% observed a single time. This sample comprised CD4+ T cells from PBMCs cultured with HCoV-229E spike peptides, obtained after COVID-19 vaccination. The chain joins TRBV5-5 to TRBJ1-3, with 7 bases matching TRBD1. The sequence derives from a human donor who received a COVID-19 vaccine. CDR3 sequence reads: CASLTGENGNTIYF. CDR3 sequence (DNA): TGTGCCAGCCTAACAGGGGAGAATGGAAACACCATATATTTT.